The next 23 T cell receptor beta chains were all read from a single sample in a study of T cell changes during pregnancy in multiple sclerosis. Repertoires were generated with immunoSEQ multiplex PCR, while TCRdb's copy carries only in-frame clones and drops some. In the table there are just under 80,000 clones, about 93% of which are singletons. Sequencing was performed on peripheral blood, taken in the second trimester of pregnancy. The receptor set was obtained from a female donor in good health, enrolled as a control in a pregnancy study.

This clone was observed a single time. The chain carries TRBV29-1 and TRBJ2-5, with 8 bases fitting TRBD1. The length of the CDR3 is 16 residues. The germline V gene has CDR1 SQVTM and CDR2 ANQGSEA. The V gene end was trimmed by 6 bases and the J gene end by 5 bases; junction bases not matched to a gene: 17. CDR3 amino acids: CSVDKVTDRGRETQYF. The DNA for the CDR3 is TGCAGCGTCGACAAAGTGACAGACAGGGGTAGGGAGACCCAGTACTTC.

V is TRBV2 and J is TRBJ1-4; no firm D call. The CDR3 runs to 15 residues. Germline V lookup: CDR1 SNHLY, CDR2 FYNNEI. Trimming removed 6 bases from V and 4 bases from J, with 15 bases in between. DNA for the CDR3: TGTGCCAGCAGCCGAGACGGTGCGGTTAATGAAAAACTGTTTTTT. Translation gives CASSRDGAVNEKLFF.

This CDR3 is CASSRTGPGNTIYF. In DNA, the CDR3 is TGTGCCAGCAGCCGGACAGGGCCTGGAAACACCATATATTTT. The chain recombines TRBV7-9 with TRBJ1-3; 8 bases fit TRBD1. In germline, CDR1 is SEHNR, CDR2 FQNEAQ (reference sequence). After removal of 5 bases from V and 2 bases from J, the junction contained 2 bases not matched to a gene. This CDR3 contains 14 residues.

Here the CDR3 DNA reads TGTGCCAGCAGCTTCCCCAGGGGCAAAGAGGATGAGCAGTTCTTC. It specifies CASSFPRGKEDEQFF. V usage is TRBV5-4 and J usage is TRBJ2-1; D might be TRBD1 (6 bases). Trimming stripped 2 bases from V and 8 bases from J, with 17 bases between. The CDR3 runs 15 residues. The germline V gene encodes CDR1 SGHNT and CDR2 YYREEE (reference sequence).

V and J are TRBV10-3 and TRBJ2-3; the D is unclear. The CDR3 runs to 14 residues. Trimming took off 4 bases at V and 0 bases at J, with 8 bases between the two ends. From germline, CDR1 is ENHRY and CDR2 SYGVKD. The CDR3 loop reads CAISALTSTDTQYF. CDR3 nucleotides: TGTGCCATCAGTGCGTTAACTAGCACAGATACGCAGTATTTT.

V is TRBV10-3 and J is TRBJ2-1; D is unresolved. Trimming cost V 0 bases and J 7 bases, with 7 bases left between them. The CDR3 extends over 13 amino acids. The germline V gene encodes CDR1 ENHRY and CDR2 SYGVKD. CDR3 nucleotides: TGTGCCATCAGTGAGTCTCTACGAAATGAGCAGTTCTTC. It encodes CAISESLRNEQFF.

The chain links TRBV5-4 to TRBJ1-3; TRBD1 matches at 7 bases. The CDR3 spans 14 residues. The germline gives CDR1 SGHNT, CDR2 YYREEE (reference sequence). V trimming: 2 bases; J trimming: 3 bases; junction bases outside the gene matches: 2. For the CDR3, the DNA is TGTGCCAGCAGCTTCAACAGGGGTGGAAACACCATATATTTT. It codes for CASSFNRGGNTIYF.

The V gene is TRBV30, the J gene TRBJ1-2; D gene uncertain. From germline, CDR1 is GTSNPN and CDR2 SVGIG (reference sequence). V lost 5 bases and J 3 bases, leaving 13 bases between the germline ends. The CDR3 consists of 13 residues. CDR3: CAWAKTEDYGYTF. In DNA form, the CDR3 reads TGTGCCTGGGCCAAAACGGAGGACTATGGCTACACCTTC.

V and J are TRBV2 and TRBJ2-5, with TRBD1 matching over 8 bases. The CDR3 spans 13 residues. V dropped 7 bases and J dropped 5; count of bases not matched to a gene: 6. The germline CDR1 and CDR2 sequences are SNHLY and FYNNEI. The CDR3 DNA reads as TGTGCCAGCAAGACAGGGGCCGGGGAGACCCAGTACTTC. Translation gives CASKTGAGETQYF. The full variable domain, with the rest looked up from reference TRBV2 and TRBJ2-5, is EPEVTQTPSHQVTQMGQEVILRCVPISNHLYFYWYRQILGQKVEFLVSFYNNEISEKSEIFDDQFSVERPDGSNFTLKIRSTKLEDSAMYFCASKTGAGETQYFGPGTRLLVL.

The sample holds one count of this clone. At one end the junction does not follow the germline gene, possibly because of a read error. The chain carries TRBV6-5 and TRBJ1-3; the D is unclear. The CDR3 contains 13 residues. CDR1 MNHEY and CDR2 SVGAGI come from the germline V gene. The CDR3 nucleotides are TGTGCCAGCAGCTACTCCCAAGGAAACACCATATATTTT. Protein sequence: CASSYSQGNTIYF.

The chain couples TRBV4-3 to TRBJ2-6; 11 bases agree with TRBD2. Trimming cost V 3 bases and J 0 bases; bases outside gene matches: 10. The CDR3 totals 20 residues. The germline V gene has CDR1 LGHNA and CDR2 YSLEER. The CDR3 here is CASSQTYSGTSGSGANVLTF. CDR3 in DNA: TGCGCCAGCAGCCAGACTTACTCCGGGACTAGCGGCTCTGGGGCCAACGTCCTGACTTTC.

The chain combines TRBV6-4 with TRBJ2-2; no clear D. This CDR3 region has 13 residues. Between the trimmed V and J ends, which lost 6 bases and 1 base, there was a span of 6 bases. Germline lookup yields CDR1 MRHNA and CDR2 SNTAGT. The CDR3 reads CASSPENTGELFF. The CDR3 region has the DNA TGTGCCAGCAGCCCAGAGAACACCGGGGAGCTGTTTTTT.

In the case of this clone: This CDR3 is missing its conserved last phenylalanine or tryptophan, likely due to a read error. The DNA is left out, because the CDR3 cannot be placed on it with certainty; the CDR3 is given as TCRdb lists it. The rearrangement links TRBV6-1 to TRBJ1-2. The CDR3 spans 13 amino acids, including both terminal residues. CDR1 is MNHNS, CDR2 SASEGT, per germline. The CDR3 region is CASSESGRLGLFQ.

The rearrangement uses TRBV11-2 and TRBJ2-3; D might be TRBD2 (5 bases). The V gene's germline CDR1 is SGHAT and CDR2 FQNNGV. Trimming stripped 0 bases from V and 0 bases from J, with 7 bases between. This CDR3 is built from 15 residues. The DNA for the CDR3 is TGTGCCAGCAGCTTAGAAGGGAGAAGCACAGATACGCAGTATTTT. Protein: CASSLEGRSTDTQYF.

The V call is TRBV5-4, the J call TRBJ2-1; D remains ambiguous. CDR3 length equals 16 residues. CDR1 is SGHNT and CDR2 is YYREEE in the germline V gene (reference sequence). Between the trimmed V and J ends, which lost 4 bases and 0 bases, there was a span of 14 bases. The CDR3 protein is CASSMNSGRSYNEQFF. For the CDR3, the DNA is TGTGCCAGCAGCATGAATAGTGGTCGCTCCTACAATGAGCAGTTCTTC.

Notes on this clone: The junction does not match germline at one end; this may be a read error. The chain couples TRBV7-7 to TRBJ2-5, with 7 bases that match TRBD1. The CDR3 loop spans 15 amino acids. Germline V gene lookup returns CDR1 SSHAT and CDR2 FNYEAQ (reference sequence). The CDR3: CASSRIGTVQETQYF. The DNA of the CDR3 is TGTGCTAGCAGCAGGATAGGGACAGTACAAGAGACCCAGTACTTC. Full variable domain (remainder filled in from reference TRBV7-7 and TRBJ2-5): GAGVSQSPRYKVTKRGQDVTLRCDPISSHATLYWYQQALGQGPEFLTYFNYEAQPDKSGLPSDRFSAERPEGSISTLTIQRTEQRDSAMYRCASSRIGTVQETQYFGPGTRLLVL.

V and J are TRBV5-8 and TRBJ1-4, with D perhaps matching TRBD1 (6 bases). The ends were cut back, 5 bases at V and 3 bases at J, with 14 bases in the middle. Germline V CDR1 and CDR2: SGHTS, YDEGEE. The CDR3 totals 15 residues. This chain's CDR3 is CASSWGRASNEKLFF. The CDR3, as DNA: TGTGCCAGCAGTTGGGGGCGGGCGTCTAATGAAAAACTGTTTTTT.

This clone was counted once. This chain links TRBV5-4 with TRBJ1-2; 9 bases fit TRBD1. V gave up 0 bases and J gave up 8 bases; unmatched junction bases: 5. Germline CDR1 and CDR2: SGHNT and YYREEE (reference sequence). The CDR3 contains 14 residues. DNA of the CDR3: TGTGCCAGCAGCTTGGGGGACAGGGCTCCGGGCTACACCTTC. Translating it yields CASSLGDRAPGYTF.

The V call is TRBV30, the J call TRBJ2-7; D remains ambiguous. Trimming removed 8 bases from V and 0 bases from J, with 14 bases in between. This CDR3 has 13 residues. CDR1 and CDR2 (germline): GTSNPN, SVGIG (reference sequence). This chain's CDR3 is CARGGLSSYEQYF. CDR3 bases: TGTGCCCGTGGTGGCTTAAGCTCCTACGAGCAGTACTTC.

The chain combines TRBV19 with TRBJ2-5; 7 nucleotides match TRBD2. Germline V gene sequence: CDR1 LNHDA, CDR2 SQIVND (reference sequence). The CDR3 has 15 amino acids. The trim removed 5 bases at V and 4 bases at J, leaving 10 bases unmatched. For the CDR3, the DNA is TGTGCCAGTAGTGGTATAGCGGGTGGTTCAGAGACCCAGTACTTC. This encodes CASSGIAGGSETQYF.

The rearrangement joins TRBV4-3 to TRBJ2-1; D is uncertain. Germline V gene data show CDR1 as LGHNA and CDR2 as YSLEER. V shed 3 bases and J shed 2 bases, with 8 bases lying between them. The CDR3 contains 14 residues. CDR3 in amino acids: CASSHTAAYNEQFF. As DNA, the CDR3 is TGCGCCAGCAGCCACACGGCGGCCTACAATGAGCAGTTCTTC.

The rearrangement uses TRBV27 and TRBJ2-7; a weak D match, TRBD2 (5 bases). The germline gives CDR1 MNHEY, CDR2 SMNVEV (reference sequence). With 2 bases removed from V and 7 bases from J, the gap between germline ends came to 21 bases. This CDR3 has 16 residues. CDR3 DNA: TGTGCCAGCAGTTTAAGGCGCGGGTCTTCTGTTGGGGAGCAGTACTTC. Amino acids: CASSLRRGSSVGEQYF.

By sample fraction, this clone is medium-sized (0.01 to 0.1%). CDR3 nucleotide sequence: TGTGCCAGCAGCCAAGGGTACAGATCAGGTATCTCTGGAAACACCATATATTTT. Its translation: CASSQGYRSGISGNTIYF. The J gene is TRBJ1-3, the V gene TRBV4-2; D unclear. Trimming took off 1 base at V and 0 bases at J, with 16 bases between the two ends. Germline lookup yields CDR1 LGHNA and CDR2 YNFKEQ. This CDR3 is 18 amino acids long.